Sequencing of this TCR beta chain was carried out in a study of shared clonotypes between healthy human individuals. Only in-frame clones appear in the TCRdb table, and some are missing; sequencing was by immunoSEQ multiplex PCR. Among 300,000 to 400,000 clones listed, more than 60% were seen once. CDR1 MDHEN and CDR2 SYDVKM come from the germline V gene. V lost 4 bases and J lost 2, with 12 bases in between. This CDR3 spans 14 amino acids. Sequencing was done on a sample of memory CD4+ T cells sorted from blood. Subset: CD45RA-negative fraction. This chain uses TRBV28 with TRBJ2-7; D call uncertain. The TCR comes from a man aged 25-45 years in good health. The CDR3 DNA reads TGTGCCAGCAGTTATCACAGAAGAGCCTACGAGCAGTACTTC. Protein sequence: CASSYHRRAYEQYF.